This T cell receptor beta chain originates from a study of blood T cell repertoires in COVID-19. Study at large: Whether acute or convalescent, the COVID-19 samples came from the United States, Italy and Spain. The analysed material was cDNA or gDNA that came from T cells, B-cell-depleted T cells, or PBMCs.

Authors' processing steps: Scientists estimated how many nucleated cells there were by amplifying reference gene primers. TCRdb keeps only in-frame clones here, not all; method: immunoSEQ multiplex PCR. V and J calls and clone size are given by that table; D and trimming were obtained from the DNA. The table has about 300,000 clones, around 88% seen once. V was cut by 3 bases and J by 2 bases, with 7 bases left in between. CDR3 length equals 13 residues. Germline V CDR1 and CDR2: ENHRY, SYGVKD. This chain uses TRBV10-3 with TRBJ2-5; D gene unclear. Specimen: peripheral blood. The TCR comes from a woman aged 25-40 years who had recovered from COVID-19. In DNA, the CDR3 is TGTGCCATCAGTGAAGAACAGCAAGAGACCCAGTACTTC. This gives the protein CAISEEQQETQYF.